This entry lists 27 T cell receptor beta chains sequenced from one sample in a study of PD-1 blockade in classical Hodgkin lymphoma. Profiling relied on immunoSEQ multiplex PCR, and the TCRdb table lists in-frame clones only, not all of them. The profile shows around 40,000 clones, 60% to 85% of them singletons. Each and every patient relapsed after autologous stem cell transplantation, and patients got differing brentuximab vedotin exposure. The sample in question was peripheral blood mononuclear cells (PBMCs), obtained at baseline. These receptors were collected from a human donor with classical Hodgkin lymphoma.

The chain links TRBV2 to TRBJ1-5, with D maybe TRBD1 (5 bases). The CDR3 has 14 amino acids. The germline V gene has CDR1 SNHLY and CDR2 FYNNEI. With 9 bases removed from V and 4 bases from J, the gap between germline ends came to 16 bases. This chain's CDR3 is CASRSVGANQPQHF. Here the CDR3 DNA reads TGTGCCAGTCGGTCGGTCGGGGCAAATCAGCCCCAGCATTTT.

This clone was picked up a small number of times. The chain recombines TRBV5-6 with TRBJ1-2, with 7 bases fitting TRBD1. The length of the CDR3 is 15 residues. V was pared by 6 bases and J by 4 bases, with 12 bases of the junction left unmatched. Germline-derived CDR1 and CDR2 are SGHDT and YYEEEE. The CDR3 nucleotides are TGTGCCAGCAACCCATCTTGGGGGACAGCCTATGGCTACACCTTC. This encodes CASNPSWGTAYGYTF.

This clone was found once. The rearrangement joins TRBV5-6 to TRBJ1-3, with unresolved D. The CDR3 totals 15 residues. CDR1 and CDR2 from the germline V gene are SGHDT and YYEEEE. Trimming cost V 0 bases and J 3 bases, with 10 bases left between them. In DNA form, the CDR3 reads TGTGCCAGCAGCTTGGTCCGGGGAGGTGGAAACACCATATATTTT. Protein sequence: CASSLVRGGGNTIYF.

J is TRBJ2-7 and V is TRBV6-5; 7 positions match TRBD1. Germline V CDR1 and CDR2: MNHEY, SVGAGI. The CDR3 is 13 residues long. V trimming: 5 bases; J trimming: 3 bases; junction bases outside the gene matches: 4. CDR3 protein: CASSDRDSYEQYF. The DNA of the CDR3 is TGTGCCAGCAGTGACCGGGACAGCTACGAGCAGTACTTC.

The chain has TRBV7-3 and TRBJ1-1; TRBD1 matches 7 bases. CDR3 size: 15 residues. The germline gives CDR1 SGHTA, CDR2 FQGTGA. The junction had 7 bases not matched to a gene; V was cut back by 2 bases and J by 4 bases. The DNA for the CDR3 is TGTGCCAGCAGCTTACCACAGGGGAGGGGCACTGAAGCTTTCTTT. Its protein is CASSLPQGRGTEAFF.

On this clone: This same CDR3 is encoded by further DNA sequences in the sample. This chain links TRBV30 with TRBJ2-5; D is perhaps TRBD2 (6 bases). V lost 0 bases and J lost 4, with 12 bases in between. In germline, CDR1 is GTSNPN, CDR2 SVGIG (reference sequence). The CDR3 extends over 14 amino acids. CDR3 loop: CAWSVGGQGETQYF. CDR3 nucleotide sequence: TGTGCCTGGAGTGTGGGGGGTCAGGGAGAGACCCAGTACTTC.

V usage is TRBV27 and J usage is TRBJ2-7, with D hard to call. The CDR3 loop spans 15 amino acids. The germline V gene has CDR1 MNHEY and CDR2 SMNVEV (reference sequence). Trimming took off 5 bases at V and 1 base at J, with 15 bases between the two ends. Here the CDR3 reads CASSTTPGRSYEQYF. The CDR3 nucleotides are TGTGCCAGCAGTACTACCCCCGGACGGTCCTACGAGCAGTACTTC.

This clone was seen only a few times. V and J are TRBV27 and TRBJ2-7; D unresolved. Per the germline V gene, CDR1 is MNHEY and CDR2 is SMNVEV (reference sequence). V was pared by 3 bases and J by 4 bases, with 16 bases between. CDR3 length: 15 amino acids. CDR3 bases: TGTGCCAGCAGTTTTTGGGAAACAAGTGTTTACGAGCAGTACTTC. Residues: CASSFWETSVYEQYF.

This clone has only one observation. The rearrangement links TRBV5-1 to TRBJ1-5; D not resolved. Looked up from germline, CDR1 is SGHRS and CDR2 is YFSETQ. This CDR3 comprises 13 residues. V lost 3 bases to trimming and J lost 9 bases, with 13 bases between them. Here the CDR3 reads CASSWESGGPQHF. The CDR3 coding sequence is TGCGCCAGCAGCTGGGAATCGGGAGGGCCCCAGCATTTT.

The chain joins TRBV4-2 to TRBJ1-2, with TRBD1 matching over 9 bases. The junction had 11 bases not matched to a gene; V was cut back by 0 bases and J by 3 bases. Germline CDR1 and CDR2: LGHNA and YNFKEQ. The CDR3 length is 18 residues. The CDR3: CASSQDGDRVFLDYGYTF. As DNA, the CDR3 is TGTGCCAGCAGCCAAGATGGGGACAGGGTTTTTTTAGACTATGGCTACACCTTC.

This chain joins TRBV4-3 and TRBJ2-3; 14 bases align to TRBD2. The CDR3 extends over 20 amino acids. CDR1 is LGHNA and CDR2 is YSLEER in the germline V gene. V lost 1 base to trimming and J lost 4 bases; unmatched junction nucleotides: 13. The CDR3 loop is CASSQGARLAGGPLSDTQYF. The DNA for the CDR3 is TGCGCCAGCAGCCAAGGCGCCAGACTAGCGGGAGGGCCATTGTCAGATACGCAGTATTTT.

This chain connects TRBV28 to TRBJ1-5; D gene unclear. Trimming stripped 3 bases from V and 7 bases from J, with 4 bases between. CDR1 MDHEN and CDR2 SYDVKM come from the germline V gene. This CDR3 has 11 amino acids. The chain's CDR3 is CASSLTQPQHF. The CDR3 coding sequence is TGTGCCAGCAGTTTGACCCAGCCCCAGCATTTT.

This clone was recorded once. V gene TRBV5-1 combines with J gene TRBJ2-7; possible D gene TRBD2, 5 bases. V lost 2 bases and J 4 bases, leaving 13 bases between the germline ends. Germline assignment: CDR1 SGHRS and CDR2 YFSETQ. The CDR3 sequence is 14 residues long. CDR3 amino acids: CASSFRDGMYEQYF. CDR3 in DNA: TGCGCCAGCAGCTTTCGTGACGGGATGTACGAGCAGTACTTC.

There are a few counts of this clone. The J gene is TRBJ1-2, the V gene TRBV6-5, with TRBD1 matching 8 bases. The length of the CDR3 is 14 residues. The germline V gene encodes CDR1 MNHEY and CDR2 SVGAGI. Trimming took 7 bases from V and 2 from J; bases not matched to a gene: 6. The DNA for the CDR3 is TGTGCCAGCAAAGGGTGGACAGGGAACTATGGCTACACCTTC. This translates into CASKGWTGNYGYTF.

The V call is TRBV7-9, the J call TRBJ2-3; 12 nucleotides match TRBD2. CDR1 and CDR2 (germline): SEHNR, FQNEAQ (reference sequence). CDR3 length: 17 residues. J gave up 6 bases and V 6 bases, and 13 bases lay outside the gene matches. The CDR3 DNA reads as TGTGCCAGCAGGACGAACTGGACTAGCGGGATGGCCGATACGCAGTATTTT. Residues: CASRTNWTSGMADTQYF. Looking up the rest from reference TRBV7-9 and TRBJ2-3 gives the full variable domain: DTGVSQNPRHKITKRGQNVTFRCDPISEHNRLYWYRQTLGQGPEFLTYFQNEAQLEKSRLLSDRFSAERPKGSFSTLEIQRTEQGDSAMYLCASRTNWTSGMADTQYFGPGTRLTVL.

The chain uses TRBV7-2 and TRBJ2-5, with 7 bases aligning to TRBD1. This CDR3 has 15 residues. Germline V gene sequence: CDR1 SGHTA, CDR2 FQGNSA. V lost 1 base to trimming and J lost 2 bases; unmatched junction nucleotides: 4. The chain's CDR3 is CASSLVDRAQETQYF. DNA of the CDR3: TGTGCCAGCAGCTTAGTAGACAGGGCTCAAGAGACCCAGTACTTC. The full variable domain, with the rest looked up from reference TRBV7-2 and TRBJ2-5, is GAGVSQSPSNKVTEKGKDVELRCDPISGHTALYWYRQSLGQGLEFLIYFQGNSAPDKSGLPSDRFSAERTGGSVSTLTIQRTQQEDSAVYLCASSLVDRAQETQYFGPGTRLLVL.

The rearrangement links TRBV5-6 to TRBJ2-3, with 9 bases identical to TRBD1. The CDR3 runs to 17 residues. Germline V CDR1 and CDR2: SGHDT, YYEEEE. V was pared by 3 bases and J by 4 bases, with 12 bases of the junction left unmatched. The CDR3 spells CASSSLPGQGFADTQYF. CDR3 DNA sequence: TGTGCCAGCAGCTCATTGCCGGGACAGGGATTTGCAGATACGCAGTATTTT.

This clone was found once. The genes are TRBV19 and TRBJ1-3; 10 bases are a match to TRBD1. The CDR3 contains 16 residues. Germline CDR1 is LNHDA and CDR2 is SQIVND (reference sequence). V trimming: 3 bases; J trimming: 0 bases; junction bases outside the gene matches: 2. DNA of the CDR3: TGTGCCAGTAGTATTCGGACAGGGGGCTCTGGAAACACCATATATTTT. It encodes CASSIRTGGSGNTIYF.

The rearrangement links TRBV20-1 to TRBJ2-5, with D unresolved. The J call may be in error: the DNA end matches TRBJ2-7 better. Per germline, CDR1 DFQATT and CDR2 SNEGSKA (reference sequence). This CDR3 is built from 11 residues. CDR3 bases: TGCAGTGCTAGAGATGGCTACGAGCAGTACTTC. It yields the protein CSARDGYEQYF.

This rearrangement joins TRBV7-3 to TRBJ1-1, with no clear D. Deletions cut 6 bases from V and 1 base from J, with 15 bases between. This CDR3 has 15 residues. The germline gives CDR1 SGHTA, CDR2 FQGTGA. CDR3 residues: CASRSWAPGNTEAFF. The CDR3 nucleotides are TGTGCCAGCAGGTCCTGGGCTCCGGGGAACACTGAAGCTTTCTTT.

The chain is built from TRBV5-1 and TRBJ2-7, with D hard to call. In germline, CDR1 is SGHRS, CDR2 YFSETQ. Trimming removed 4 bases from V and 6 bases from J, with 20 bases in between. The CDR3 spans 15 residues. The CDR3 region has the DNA TGCGCCAGCAGCCCGCCGGCGATAAGGGTACCCGAGCAGTACTTC. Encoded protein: CASSPPAIRVPEQYF.

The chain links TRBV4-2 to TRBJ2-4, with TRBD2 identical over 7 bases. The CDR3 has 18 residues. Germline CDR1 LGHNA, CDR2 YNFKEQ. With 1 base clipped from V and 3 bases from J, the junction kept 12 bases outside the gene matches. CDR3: CASSQVDPGGTLKNIQYF. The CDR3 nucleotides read TGTGCCAGCAGCCAAGTCGACCCGGGAGGAACACTCAAAAACATTCAGTACTTC.

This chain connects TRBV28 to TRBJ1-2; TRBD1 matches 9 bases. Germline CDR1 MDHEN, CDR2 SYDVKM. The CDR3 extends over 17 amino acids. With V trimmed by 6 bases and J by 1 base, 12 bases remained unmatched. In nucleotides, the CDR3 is TGTGCCAGCAGGATAGAATGGACAGGGGCCTTTAACTATGGCTACACCTTC. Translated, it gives CASRIEWTGAFNYGYTF.

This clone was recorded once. The CDR3 sequence: CASSSDGSYEQYF. As DNA, the CDR3 is TGTGCCAGCAGCTCGGACGGCTCCTACGAGCAGTACTTC. The rearrangement joins TRBV7-2 to TRBJ2-7; D is ambiguous. The V and J ends lost 4 bases and 0 bases respectively, with 7 bases between them. This CDR3 has 13 amino acids. From germline, CDR1 is SGHTA and CDR2 FQGNSA.

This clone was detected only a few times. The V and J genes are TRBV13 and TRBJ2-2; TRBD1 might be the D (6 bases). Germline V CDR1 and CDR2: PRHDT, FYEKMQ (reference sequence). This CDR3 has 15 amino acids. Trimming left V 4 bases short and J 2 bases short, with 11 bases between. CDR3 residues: CASSYSDSNTGELFF. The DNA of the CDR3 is TGTGCCAGCAGCTATTCGGACAGCAACACCGGGGAGCTGTTTTTT.

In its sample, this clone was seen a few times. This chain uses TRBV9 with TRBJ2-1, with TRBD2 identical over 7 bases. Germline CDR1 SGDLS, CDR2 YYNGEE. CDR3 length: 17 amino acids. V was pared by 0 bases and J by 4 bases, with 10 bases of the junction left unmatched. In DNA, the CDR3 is TGTGCCAGCAGCGTAGGACTAGCTCCACCATTATACAATGAGCAGTTCTTC. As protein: CASSVGLAPPLYNEQFF.

The CDR3 nucleotides are TGTGCCAGCGAGGGGGGTAGCGGGAGTTTCAATGAGCAGTTCTTC. As protein: CASEGGSGSFNEQFF. The chain couples TRBV28 to TRBJ2-1, with TRBD2 matching over 9 bases. There are 15 residues in the CDR3. V shed 8 bases, J shed 6 bases, and the junction held 11 bases outside the gene matches. Germline values: CDR1 MDHEN, CDR2 SYDVKM.